Here is one T cell receptor (beta chain) with its context. Looked up from germline, CDR1 is SGHNT and CDR2 is YYREEE (reference sequence). The CDR3 runs to 16 residues. V dropped 1 base and J dropped 4; count of bases not matched to a gene: 5. Under the authors' procedure: Cell counts per sample came from amplifying reference gene primers. Data came from immunoSEQ multiplex PCR; TCRdb stores just in-frame clones and leaves some out. Clone size and the V and J calls come from that table; the DNA yielded D and trimming. Of over 85,000 clones detected, approximately 86% appear once; the ten largest clones hold under 3.5%. The sample belongs to a study of blood T cell repertoires in COVID-19. Study-wide background: Collection of acute and convalescent COVID-19 samples took place in the United States, Italy and Spain. From T cells, B-cell-depleted T cells, or PBMCs came the material, which was cDNA or gDNA.

This chain connects TRBV5-4 to TRBJ2-2; 9 nucleotides align to TRBD2. Sequencing was carried out using peripheral blood. The TCR was taken from a man in his fifties or sixties with acute or convalescent COVID-19. CDR3 sequence reads: CASSLPGAGGTGELFF. Written as DNA, the CDR3 is TGTGCCAGCAGCTTGCCGGGAGCGGGGGGCACCGGGGAGCTGTTTTTT.